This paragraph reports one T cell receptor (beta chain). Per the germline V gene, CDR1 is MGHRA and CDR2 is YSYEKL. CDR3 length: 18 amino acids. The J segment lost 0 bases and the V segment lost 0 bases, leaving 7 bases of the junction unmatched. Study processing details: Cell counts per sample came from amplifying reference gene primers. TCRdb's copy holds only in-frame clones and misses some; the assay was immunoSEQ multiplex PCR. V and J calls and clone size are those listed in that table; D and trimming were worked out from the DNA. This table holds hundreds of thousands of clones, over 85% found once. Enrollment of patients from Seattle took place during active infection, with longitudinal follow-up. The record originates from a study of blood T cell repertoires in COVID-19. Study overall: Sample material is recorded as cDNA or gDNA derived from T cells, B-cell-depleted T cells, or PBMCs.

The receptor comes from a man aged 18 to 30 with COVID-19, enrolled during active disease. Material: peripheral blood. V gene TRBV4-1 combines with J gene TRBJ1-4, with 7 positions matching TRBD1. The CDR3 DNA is TGCGCCAGCAGCCAAGACCGGGACAGACATGCAACTAATGAAAAACTGTTTTTT. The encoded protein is CASSQDRDRHATNEKLFF.